This T cell receptor (beta chain) was profiled in a study of blood T cell repertoires in COVID-19. Looked up from germline, CDR1 is SGHDT and CDR2 is YYEEEE. This CDR3 has 15 amino acids. In regard to this clone: At one end the junction does not follow the germline gene, possibly because of a read error.

As originally analysed: Estimates of nucleated cell counts were drawn from the amplification of reference gene primers. Sequencing was performed with immunoSEQ multiplex PCR; in TCRdb, only in-frame clones are kept and a portion is missing. The V and J calls and clone size come from that table; D and trimming were worked out from the DNA. The data contain some 200,000 clones, approximately 86% of them seen just once; the ten biggest clones take up approximately 2.1%. The chain recombines TRBV5-6 with TRBJ2-1; the match to TRBD2 covers 15 bases. The TCR was taken from a woman in her 30s who had recovered from COVID-19. The sequencing sample was made of PBMCs or T cells enriched from blood (not recorded which). Here the CDR3 reads CASSWGGLAGGLVVF. In DNA, the CDR3 is TGTGCCAGCAGCTGGGGCGGACTAGCGGGAGGGTTAGTCGTCTTC.